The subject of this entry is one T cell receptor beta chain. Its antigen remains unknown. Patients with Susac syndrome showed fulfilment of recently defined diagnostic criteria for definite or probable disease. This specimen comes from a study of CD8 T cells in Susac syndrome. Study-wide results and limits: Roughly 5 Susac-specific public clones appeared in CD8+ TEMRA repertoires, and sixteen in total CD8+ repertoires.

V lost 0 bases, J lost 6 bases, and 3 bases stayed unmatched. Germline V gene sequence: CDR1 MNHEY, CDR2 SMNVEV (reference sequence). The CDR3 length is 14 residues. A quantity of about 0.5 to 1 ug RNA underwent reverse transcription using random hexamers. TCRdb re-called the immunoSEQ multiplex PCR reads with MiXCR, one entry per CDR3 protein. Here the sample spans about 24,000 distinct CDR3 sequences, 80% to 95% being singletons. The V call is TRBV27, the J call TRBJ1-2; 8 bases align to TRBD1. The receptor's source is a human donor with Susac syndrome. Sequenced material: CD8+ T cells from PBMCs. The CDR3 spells CASSLSDRVHGYTF. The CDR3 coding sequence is TGTGCCAGCAGTTTATCGGACAGGGTGCATGGCTACACCTTC.